Listed below are T cell receptor beta chains from one sample, sequenced in a study of regulatory T cells in long-lasting Graves disease. Each CDR3 protein is one row after TCRdb ran MiXCR on the multiplex PCR reads. The sample includes approximately 470,000 distinct CDR3 sequences, 15% to 20% seen only once; the top ten take 9% to 15%. These data were likewise used in another study, on T cells in Graves' hyperthyroidism and ophthalmopathy.

The material was peripheral blood mononuclear cells (PBMCs), obtained at new diagnosis, from a patient treated with antithyroid drugs. The receptors were gathered from a man aged 35-49 years with Graves disease. CDR3s include the opening cysteine and the closing phenylalanine or tryptophan. The order of the fields is J gene, CDR3 length, V gene, D gene, clone size, CDR3 protein, CDR3 DNA. D genes are given only for firm matches. Clone size, where shown, is once, few, many, or a class for clones that have expanded.

j_call: TRBJ2-7
cdr3_length: 12
v_call: TRBV5-4
d_call: -
clone_size: -
cdr3_aa: CASSGRGFEQYF
cdr3_nt: TGTGCCAGCAGCGGGCGGGGCTTCGAGCAGTACTTC

j_call: TRBJ1-2
cdr3_length: 13
v_call: TRBV5-1
d_call: TRBD1
clone_size: few
cdr3_aa: CASSRQGKDGYTF
cdr3_nt: TGTGCCAGCAGCCGACAGGGCAAGGATGGCTACACCTTC

j_call: TRBJ2-1
cdr3_length: 15
v_call: TRBV13
d_call: -
clone_size: -
cdr3_aa: CASSLSRGGLNEQFF
cdr3_nt: TGTGCCAGCAGCTTATCAAGGGGTGGGTTGAATGAGCAGTTCTTC

j_call: TRBJ1-1
cdr3_length: 14
v_call: TRBV10-3
d_call: -
clone_size: many
cdr3_aa: CAISESYGNTEAFF
cdr3_nt: TGTGCCATCAGTGAGTCATATGGCAACACTGAAGCTTTCTTT

j_call: TRBJ2-1
cdr3_length: 15
v_call: TRBV4-2
d_call: TRBD2
clone_size: few
cdr3_aa: CASSQGTSGNNEQFF
cdr3_nt: TGTGCCAGCAGCCAAGGGACTAGCGGGAACAATGAGCAGTTCTTC

j_call: TRBJ2-2
cdr3_length: 20
v_call: TRBV11-3
d_call: TRBD2
clone_size: -
cdr3_aa: CASSLAIFGTSPRNTGELFF
cdr3_nt: TGTGCCAGCAGCTTAGCAATCTTTGGGACTAGCCCCCGGAACACCGGGGAGCTGTTTTTT

j_call: TRBJ2-1
cdr3_length: 14
v_call: TRBV20-1
d_call: TRBD2
clone_size: many
cdr3_aa: CSARLAGGPNEQFF
cdr3_nt: TGCAGTGCTAGACTAGCGGGAGGGCCAAATGAGCAGTTCTTC

j_call: TRBJ2-3
cdr3_length: 18
v_call: TRBV7-2
d_call: TRBD2
clone_size: -
cdr3_aa: CASSSPGLAGAFTDTQYF
cdr3_nt: TGTGCCAGCAGCTCCCCGGGACTAGCGGGAGCCTTCACAGATACGCAGTATTTT

j_call: TRBJ2-7
cdr3_length: 14
v_call: TRBV20-1
d_call: -
clone_size: many
cdr3_aa: CSARGTVVSYEQYF
cdr3_nt: TGCAGTGCTAGAGGGACTGTGGTCTCCTACGAGCAGTACTTC

j_call: TRBJ2-1
cdr3_length: 15
v_call: TRBV6-5
d_call: -
clone_size: -
cdr3_aa: CASSYRDSKYNEQFF
cdr3_nt: TGTGCCAGCAGTTACCGGGACTCAAAATACAATGAGCAGTTCTTC

j_call: TRBJ1-2
cdr3_length: 14
v_call: TRBV6-5
d_call: TRBD1
clone_size: -
cdr3_aa: CASSYGTGTYGYTF
cdr3_nt: TGTGCCAGCAGTTACGGGACAGGAACCTATGGCTACACCTTC

j_call: TRBJ2-1
cdr3_length: 16
v_call: TRBV28
d_call: TRBD2
clone_size: once
cdr3_aa: CASSLSGTQPLNEQFF
cdr3_nt: TGTGCCAGCAGCCTTAGCGGGACCCAACCTCTCAATGAGCAGTTCTTC

j_call: TRBJ2-1
cdr3_length: 16
v_call: TRBV5-1
d_call: -
clone_size: -
cdr3_aa: CASSTDILRSYNEQFF
cdr3_nt: TGCGCCAGCAGCACTGACATCCTCCGCTCCTACAATGAGCAGTTCTTC

j_call: TRBJ2-1
cdr3_length: 19
v_call: TRBV20-1
d_call: TRBD2
clone_size: many
cdr3_aa: CSATLPTSGIFSSYNEQFF
cdr3_nt: TGCAGTGCTACTTTACCGACTAGCGGGATATTTAGCTCCTACAATGAGCAGTTCTTC

j_call: TRBJ1-3
cdr3_length: 17
v_call: TRBV6-1
d_call: TRBD1
clone_size: -
cdr3_aa: CASSEADRFLSGNTIYF
cdr3_nt: TGTGCCAGCAGTGAAGCGGACAGGTTCCTCTCTGGGAACACCATATATTTT

j_call: TRBJ2-1
cdr3_length: 13
v_call: TRBV6-1
d_call: -
clone_size: few
cdr3_aa: CATTTGSYNEQFF
cdr3_nt: TGTGCCACCACAACCGGCTCCTACAATGAGCAGTTCTTC

j_call: TRBJ2-3
cdr3_length: 14
v_call: TRBV6-1
d_call: -
clone_size: few
cdr3_aa: CASSLRMSTDTQYF
cdr3_nt: TGTGCCAGCAGCCTTAGGATGAGCACAGATACGCAGTATTTT

j_call: TRBJ2-1
cdr3_length: 16
v_call: TRBV28
d_call: TRBD1
clone_size: -
cdr3_aa: CASRTPGQGRDNEQFF
cdr3_nt: TGTGCCAGCAGGACTCCGGGACAGGGAAGGGACAATGAGCAGTTCTTC

j_call: TRBJ2-3
cdr3_length: 18
v_call: TRBV28
d_call: -
clone_size: few
cdr3_aa: CASSHMLTLEPSTDTQYF
cdr3_nt: TGTGCCAGCAGTCACATGCTAACACTCGAACCTAGCACAGATACGCAGTATTTT

j_call: TRBJ2-1
cdr3_length: 16
v_call: TRBV15
d_call: -
clone_size: -
cdr3_aa: CATSRTLEGAYNEQFF
cdr3_nt: TGTGCCACCAGCAGGACGTTGGAGGGGGCTTACAATGAGCAGTTCTTC

j_call: TRBJ2-7
cdr3_length: 14
v_call: TRBV27
d_call: -
clone_size: many
cdr3_aa: CASSLSRFGHEQYF
cdr3_nt: TGTGCCAGCAGTTTATCGCGCTTTGGCCACGAGCAGTACTTC

j_call: TRBJ1-1
cdr3_length: 16
v_call: TRBV18
d_call: -
clone_size: -
cdr3_aa: CASSPLGGRRDTEAFF
cdr3_nt: TGTGCCAGCTCACCGTTAGGAGGAAGGAGGGACACTGAAGCTTTCTTT

j_call: TRBJ2-5
cdr3_length: 11
v_call: TRBV29-1
d_call: -
clone_size: -
cdr3_aa: CSVLAGETQYF
cdr3_nt: TGCAGCGTTTTAGCCGGAGAGACCCAGTACTTC

j_call: TRBJ2-1
cdr3_length: 16
v_call: TRBV7-3
d_call: TRBD2
clone_size: -
cdr3_aa: CASSLNWLAGVNEQFF
cdr3_nt: TGTGCCAGCAGCTTAAACTGGCTAGCGGGAGTCAATGAGCAGTTCTTC

j_call: TRBJ1-4
cdr3_length: 14
v_call: TRBV12-3/TRBV12-4
d_call: TRBD1
clone_size: few
cdr3_aa: CASSPPGQGEKLFF
cdr3_nt: TGTGCCAGCAGTCCTCCGGGACAGGGTGAAAAACTGTTTTTT

j_call: TRBJ2-4
cdr3_length: 14
v_call: TRBV6-1
d_call: -
clone_size: -
cdr3_aa: CASSLPLAKNIQYF
cdr3_nt: TGTGCCAGCAGCCTTCCACTAGCCAAAAACATTCAGTACTTC

j_call: TRBJ1-5
cdr3_length: 13
v_call: TRBV20-1
d_call: -
clone_size: -
cdr3_aa: CSARSGRNQPQHF
cdr3_nt: TGCAGTGCTAGATCCGGGAGAAATCAGCCCCAGCATTTT

j_call: TRBJ2-1
cdr3_length: 13
v_call: TRBV2
d_call: -
clone_size: many
cdr3_aa: CASSDPGDNEQFF
cdr3_nt: TGTGCCAGCAGTGACCCTGGGGACAATGAGCAGTTCTTC

j_call: TRBJ2-7
cdr3_length: 15
v_call: TRBV5-1
d_call: TRBD2
clone_size: many
cdr3_aa: CASSFDTSGTYEQYF
cdr3_nt: TGTGCCAGCAGCTTCGACACTAGCGGGACCTACGAGCAGTACTTC

j_call: TRBJ1-4
cdr3_length: 15
v_call: TRBV30
d_call: TRBD1
clone_size: many
cdr3_aa: CAWTRGQTNNEKLFF
cdr3_nt: TGTGCCTGGACCCGGGGACAGACGAATAATGAAAAACTGTTTTTT

j_call: TRBJ2-2
cdr3_length: 12
v_call: TRBV28
d_call: -
clone_size: many
cdr3_aa: CASRSPGGELFF
cdr3_nt: TGTGCCAGCAGGAGTCCGGGAGGGGAGCTGTTTTTT

j_call: TRBJ2-3
cdr3_length: 17
v_call: TRBV30
d_call: TRBD2
clone_size: many
cdr3_aa: CAWSVVGLAASTDTQYF
cdr3_nt: TGTGCCTGGAGTGTGGTGGGACTAGCGGCATCCACAGATACGCAGTATTTT

j_call: TRBJ2-7
cdr3_length: 15
v_call: TRBV6-2/TRBV6-3
d_call: -
clone_size: many
cdr3_aa: CASSYSSGSPHEQYF
cdr3_nt: TGTGCCAGCAGTTACTCTTCGGGATCCCCCCACGAGCAGTACTTC

j_call: TRBJ1-1
cdr3_length: 15
v_call: TRBV3-1
d_call: -
clone_size: many
cdr3_aa: CASSQDPAYDTEAFF
cdr3_nt: TGTGCCAGCAGCCAAGACCCGGCTTACGACACTGAAGCTTTCTTT

j_call: TRBJ1-1
cdr3_length: 15
v_call: TRBV5-1
d_call: -
clone_size: -
cdr3_aa: CASSAFLRTNTEAFF
cdr3_nt: TGCGCCAGCAGTGCGTTTTTAAGGACCAACACTGAAGCTTTCTTT

j_call: TRBJ2-1
cdr3_length: 14
v_call: TRBV20-1
d_call: -
clone_size: few
cdr3_aa: CSASEFASFSEQFF
cdr3_nt: TGCAGTGCTAGTGAATTTGCTAGTTTCAGCGAGCAGTTCTTC

j_call: TRBJ2-6
cdr3_length: 15
v_call: TRBV24-1
d_call: -
clone_size: many
cdr3_aa: CATSERTSGANVLTF
cdr3_nt: TGTGCCACCAGTGAAAGGACATCTGGGGCCAACGTCCTGACTTTC

j_call: TRBJ2-6
cdr3_length: 14
v_call: TRBV7-3
d_call: -
clone_size: many
cdr3_aa: CASSSHSGANVLTF
cdr3_nt: TGTGCCAGCAGCTCCCACTCTGGGGCCAACGTCCTGACTTTC

j_call: TRBJ2-3
cdr3_length: 18
v_call: TRBV7-9
d_call: TRBD2
clone_size: many
cdr3_aa: CASSSPAGGHSSTDTQYF
cdr3_nt: TGTGCCAGCAGCTCCCCAGCGGGAGGTCATTCGAGCACAGATACGCAGTATTTT

j_call: TRBJ2-4
cdr3_length: 14
v_call: TRBV18
d_call: -
clone_size: -
cdr3_aa: CASSTSTSKNIQYF
cdr3_nt: TGTGCCAGCTCAACGTCGACTAGTAAAAACATTCAGTACTTC

j_call: TRBJ2-7
cdr3_length: 12
v_call: TRBV2
d_call: -
clone_size: many
cdr3_aa: CASRGSTYEQYF
cdr3_nt: TGTGCCAGCAGGGGTAGTACCTACGAGCAGTACTTC

j_call: TRBJ2-3
cdr3_length: 13
v_call: TRBV6-2/TRBV6-3
d_call: -
clone_size: few
cdr3_aa: CASSFSGTHSQYF
cdr3_nt: TGTGCCAGCAGTTTTTCCGGGACCCACTCCCAGTATTTT

j_call: TRBJ2-5
cdr3_length: 20
v_call: TRBV3-1
d_call: -
clone_size: many
cdr3_aa: CASSQEVSKGFTKPQETQYF
cdr3_nt: TGTGCCAGCAGCCAAGAGGTATCCAAGGGGTTTACCAAACCACAAGAGACCCAGTACTTC

j_call: TRBJ1-5
cdr3_length: 15
v_call: TRBV19
d_call: -
clone_size: few
cdr3_aa: CASTPTSYSNQPQHF
cdr3_nt: TGTGCCAGTACCCCAACGTCTTATAGCAATCAGCCCCAGCATTTT

j_call: TRBJ2-5
cdr3_length: 15
v_call: TRBV3-1
d_call: -
clone_size: many
cdr3_aa: CASSQDGDHQETQYF
cdr3_nt: TGTGCCAGCAGCCAAGATGGAGACCACCAAGAGACCCAGTACTTC

j_call: TRBJ2-1
cdr3_length: 16
v_call: TRBV28
d_call: -
clone_size: many
cdr3_aa: CASRGVGDSSYNEQFF
cdr3_nt: TGTGCCAGCAGAGGAGTTGGCGACAGCTCCTACAATGAGCAGTTCTTC